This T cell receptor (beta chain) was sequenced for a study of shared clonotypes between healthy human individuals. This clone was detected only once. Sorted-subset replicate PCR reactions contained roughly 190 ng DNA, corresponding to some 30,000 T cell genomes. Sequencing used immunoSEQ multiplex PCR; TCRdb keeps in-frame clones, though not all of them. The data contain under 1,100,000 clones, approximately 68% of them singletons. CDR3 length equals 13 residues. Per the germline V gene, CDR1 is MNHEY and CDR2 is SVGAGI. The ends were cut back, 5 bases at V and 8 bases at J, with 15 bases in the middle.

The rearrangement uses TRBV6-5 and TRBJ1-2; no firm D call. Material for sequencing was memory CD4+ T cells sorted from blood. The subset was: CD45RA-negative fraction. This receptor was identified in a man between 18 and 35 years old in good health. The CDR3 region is CASSPRQSLGYTF. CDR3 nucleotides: TGTGCCAGCAGTCCCCGCCAGAGTCTCGGCTACACCTTC.